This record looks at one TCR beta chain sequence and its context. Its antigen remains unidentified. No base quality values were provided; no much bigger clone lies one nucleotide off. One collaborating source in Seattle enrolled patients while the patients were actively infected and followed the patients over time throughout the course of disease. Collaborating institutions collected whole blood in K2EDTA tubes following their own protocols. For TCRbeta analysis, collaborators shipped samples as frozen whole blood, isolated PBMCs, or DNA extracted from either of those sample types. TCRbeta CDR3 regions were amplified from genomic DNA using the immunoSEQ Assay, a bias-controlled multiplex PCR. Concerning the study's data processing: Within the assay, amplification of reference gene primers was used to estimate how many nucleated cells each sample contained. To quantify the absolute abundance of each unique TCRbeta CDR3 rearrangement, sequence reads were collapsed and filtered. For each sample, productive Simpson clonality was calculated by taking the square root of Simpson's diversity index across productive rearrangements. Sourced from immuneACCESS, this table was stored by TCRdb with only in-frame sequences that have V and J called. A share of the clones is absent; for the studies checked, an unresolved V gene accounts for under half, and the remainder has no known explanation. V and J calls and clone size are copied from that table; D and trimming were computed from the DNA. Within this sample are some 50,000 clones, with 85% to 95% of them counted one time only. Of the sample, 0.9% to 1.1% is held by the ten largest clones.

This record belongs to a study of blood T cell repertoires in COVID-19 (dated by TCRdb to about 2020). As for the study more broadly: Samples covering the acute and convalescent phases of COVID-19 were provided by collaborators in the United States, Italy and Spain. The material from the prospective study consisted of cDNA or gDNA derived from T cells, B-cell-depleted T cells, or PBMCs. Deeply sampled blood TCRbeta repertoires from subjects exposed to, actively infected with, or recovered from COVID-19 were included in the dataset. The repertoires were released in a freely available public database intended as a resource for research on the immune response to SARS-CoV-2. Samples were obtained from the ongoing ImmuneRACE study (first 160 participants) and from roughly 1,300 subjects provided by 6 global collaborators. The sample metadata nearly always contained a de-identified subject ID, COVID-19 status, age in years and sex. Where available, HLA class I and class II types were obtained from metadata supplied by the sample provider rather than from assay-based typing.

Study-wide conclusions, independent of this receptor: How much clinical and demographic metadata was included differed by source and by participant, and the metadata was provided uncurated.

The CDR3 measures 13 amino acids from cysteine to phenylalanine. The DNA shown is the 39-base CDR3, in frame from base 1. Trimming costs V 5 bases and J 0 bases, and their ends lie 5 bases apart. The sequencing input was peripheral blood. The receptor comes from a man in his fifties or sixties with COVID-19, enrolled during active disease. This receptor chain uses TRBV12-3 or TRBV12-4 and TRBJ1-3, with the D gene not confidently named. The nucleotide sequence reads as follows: TGTGCCAGCAGTATCAGCTCTGGAAACACCATATATTTT. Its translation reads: CASSISSGNTIYF.